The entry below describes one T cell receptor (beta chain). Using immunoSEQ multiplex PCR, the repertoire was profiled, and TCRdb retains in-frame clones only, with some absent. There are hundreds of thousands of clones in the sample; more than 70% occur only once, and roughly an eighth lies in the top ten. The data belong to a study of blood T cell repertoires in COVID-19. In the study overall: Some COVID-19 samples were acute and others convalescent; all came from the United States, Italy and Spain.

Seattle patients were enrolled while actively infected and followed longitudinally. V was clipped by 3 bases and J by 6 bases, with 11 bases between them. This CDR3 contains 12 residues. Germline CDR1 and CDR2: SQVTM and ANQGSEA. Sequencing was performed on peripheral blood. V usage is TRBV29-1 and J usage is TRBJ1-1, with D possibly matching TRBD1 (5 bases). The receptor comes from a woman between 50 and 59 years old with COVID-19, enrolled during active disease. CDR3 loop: CSVDPGHSEAFF. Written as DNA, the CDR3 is TGCAGCGTTGACCCAGGACACTCTGAAGCTTTCTTT.